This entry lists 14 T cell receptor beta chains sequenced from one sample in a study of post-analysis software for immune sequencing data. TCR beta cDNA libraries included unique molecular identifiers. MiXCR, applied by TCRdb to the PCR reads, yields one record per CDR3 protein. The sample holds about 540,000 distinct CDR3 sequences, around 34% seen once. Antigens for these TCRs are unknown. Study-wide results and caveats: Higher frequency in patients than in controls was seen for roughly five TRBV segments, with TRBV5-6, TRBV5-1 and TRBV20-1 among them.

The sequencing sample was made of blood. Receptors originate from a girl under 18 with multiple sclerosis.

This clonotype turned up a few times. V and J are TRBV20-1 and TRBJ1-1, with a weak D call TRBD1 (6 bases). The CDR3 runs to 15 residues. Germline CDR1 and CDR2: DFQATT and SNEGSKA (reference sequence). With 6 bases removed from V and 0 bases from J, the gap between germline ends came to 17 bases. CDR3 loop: CSAIRFGQLNTEAFF. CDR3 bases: TGCAGTGCCATACGGTTTGGACAGTTGAACACTGAAGCTTTCTTT.

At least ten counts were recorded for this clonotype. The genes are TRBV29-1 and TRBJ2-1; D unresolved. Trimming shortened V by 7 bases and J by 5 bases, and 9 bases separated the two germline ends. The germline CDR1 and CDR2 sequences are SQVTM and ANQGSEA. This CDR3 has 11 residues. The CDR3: CSGRLNNEQFF. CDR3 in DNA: TGCAGCGGTCGACTGAACAATGAGCAGTTCTTC.

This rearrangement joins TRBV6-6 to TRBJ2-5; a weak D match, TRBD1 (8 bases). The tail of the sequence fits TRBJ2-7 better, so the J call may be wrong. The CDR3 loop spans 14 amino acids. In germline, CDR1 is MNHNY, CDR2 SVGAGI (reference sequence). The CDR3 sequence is CASMGGTGLYEQYF. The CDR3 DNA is TGTGCCAGCATGGGGGGGACAGGACTTTACGAGCAGTACTTC.

The CDR3 DNA reads as TGTGCCAGCAGACCCCTGAAGGGGGGCACAGATACGCAGTATTTT. Encoded protein: CASRPLKGGTDTQYF. V gene TRBV12-3 or TRBV12-4 combines with J gene TRBJ2-3; perhaps TRBD1 as D (6 bases). V lost 6 bases and J 1 base, leaving 14 bases between the germline ends. The CDR3 is 15 amino acids.

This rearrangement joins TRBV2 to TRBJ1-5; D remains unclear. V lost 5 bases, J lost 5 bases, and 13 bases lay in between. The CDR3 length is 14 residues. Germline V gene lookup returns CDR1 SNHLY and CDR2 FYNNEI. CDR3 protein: CASSRGNQDQPQHF. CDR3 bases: TGTGCCAGCAGTAGAGGGAATCAGGATCAGCCCCAGCATTTT. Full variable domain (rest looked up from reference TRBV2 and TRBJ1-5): EPEVTQTPSHQVTQMGQEVILRCVPISNHLYFYWYRQILGQKVEFLVSFYNNEISEKSEIFDDQFSVERPDGSNFTLKIRSTKLEDSAMYFCASSRGNQDQPQHFGDGTRLSIL.

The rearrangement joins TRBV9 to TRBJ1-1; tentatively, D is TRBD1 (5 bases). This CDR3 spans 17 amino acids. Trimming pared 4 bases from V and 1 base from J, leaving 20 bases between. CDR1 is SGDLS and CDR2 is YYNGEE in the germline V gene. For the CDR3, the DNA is TGTGCCAGCAGCTCTCCCCGCGGGGGAGGGAGGAACACTGAAGCTTTCTTT. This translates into CASSSPRGGGRNTEAFF.

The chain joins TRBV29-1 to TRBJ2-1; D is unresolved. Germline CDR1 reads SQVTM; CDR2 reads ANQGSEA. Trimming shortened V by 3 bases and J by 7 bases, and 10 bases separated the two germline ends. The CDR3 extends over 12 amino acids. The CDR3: CSVDRSGNEQFF. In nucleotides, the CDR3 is TGCAGCGTTGATAGGTCCGGTAATGAGCAGTTCTTC.

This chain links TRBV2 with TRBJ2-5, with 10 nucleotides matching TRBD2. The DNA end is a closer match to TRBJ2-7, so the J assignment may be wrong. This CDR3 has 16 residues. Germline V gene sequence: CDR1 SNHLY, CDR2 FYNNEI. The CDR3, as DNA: TGTGCCAGCAGTGAAAGGAGAAGCGGGGGGGTAGACGAGCAGTACTTC. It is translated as CASSERRSGGVDEQYF.

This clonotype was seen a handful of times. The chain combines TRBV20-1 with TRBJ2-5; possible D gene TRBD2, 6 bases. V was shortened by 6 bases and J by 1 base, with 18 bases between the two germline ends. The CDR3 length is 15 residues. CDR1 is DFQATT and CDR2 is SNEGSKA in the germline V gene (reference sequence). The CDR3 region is CSAVVGLSPQETQYF. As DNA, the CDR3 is TGCAGTGCCGTAGTGGGACTCTCCCCCCAAGAGACCCAGTACTTC.

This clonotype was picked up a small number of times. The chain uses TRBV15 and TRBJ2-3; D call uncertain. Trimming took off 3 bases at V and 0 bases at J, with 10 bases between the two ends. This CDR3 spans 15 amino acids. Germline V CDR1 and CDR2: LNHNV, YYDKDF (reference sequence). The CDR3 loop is CATSRVQPSTDTQYF. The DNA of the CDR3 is TGTGCCACCAGCAGGGTACAGCCTAGCACAGATACGCAGTATTTT. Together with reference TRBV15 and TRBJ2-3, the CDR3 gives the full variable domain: DAMVIQNPRYQVTQFGKPVTLSCSQTLNHNVMYWYQQKSSQAPKLLFHYYDKDFNNEADTPDNFQSRRPNTSFCFLDIRSPGLGDTAMYLCATSRVQPSTDTQYFGPGTRLTVL.

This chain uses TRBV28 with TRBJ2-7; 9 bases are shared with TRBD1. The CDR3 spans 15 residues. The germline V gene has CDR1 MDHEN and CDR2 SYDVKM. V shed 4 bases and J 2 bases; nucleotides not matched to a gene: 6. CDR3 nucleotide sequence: TGTGCCAGCAGTTCGGGACAGGGAAGCCCCTACGAGCAGTACTTC. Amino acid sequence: CASSSGQGSPYEQYF. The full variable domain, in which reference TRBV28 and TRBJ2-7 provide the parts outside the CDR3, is DVKVTQSSRYLVKRTGEKVFLECVQDMDHENMFWYRQDPGLGLRLIYFSYDVKMKEKGDIPEGYSVSREKKERFSLILESASTNQTSMYLCASSSGQGSPYEQYFGPGTRLTVT.

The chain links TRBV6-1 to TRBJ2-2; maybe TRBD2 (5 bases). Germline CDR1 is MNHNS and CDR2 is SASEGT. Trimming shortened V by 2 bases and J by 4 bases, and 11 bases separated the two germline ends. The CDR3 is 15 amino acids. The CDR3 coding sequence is TGTGCCAGCAGTGAACTGGCGGGTGTCACCGGGGAGCTGTTTTTT. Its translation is CASSELAGVTGELFF.

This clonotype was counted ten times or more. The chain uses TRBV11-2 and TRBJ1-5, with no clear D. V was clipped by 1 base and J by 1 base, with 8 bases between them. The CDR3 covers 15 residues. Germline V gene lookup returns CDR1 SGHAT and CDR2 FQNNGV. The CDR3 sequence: CASSLGGMSNQPQHF. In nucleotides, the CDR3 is TGTGCCAGCAGCTTAGGAGGTATGAGCAATCAGCCCCAGCATTTT.

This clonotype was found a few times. The CDR3 here is CASSLGLVGHEQYF. Written as DNA, the CDR3 is TGTGCCAGCAGTCTTGGGCTAGTTGGCCACGAGCAGTACTTC. This chain connects TRBV28 to TRBJ2-7; D remains unclear. Trimming stripped 5 bases from V and 5 bases from J, with 16 bases between. Germline lookup yields CDR1 MDHEN and CDR2 SYDVKM. This CDR3 contains 14 residues.